What follows are 25 T cell receptor beta chains derived from one specimen sequenced in a study of blood T cells in healthy people across ages. A second roughly 6 to 12 cycle PCR used barcoded and J-beta primers. TCRdb reprocessed the 5' RACE reads via MiXCR and lists one record per CDR3 protein. The sample carries 850,000 to 1,000,000 distinct CDR3 sequences, roughly 51% recorded once. The sample taken for sequencing was blood. These receptors were obtained from a woman between 55 and 75 years old in good health.

This clonotype has more than one count but fewer than ten. This rearrangement joins TRBV10-2 to TRBJ1-2, with a possible D match to TRBD1 (6 bases). V was shortened by 0 bases and J by 4 bases, with 15 bases between the two germline ends. Per germline, CDR1 WSHSY and CDR2 SAAADI. The CDR3 is 16 residues long. CDR3 amino acids: CASSESSWGGRYGYTF. CDR3 DNA: TGCGCCAGCAGTGAGTCCTCTTGGGGGGGCCGCTATGGCTACACCTTC.

This clonotype has just a few counts. The chain has TRBV7-2 and TRBJ1-5, with D unclear. The germline V gene encodes CDR1 SGHTA and CDR2 FQGNSA. V gave up 6 bases and J gave up 6 bases, with 12 bases separating them. This CDR3 spans 13 amino acids. The CDR3 nucleotides read TGTGCCAGCAGTCTACGGGCGTCTCAGCCCCAGCATTTT. It codes for CASSLRASQPQHF.

CDR3 nucleotides: TGTGCCAGCACCTTGACTAGTTCCCCCGCGAACACCGGGGAGCTGTTTTTT. As protein: CASTLTSSPANTGELFF. The chain uses TRBV6-1 and TRBJ2-2; weak D call: TRBD2 (6 bases). Germline CDR1 and CDR2: MNHNS and SASEGT. The CDR3 is 17 amino acids. The V end was cut by 7 bases, the J end by 0 bases, with 18 bases between.

This clonotype was detected only a few times. The chain recombines TRBV20-1 with TRBJ1-1; 8 bases are shared with TRBD1. Losses at the gene ends were 6 bases for V and 4 bases for J; bases not matched to a gene: 10. CDR1 is DFQATT and CDR2 is SNEGSKA in the germline V gene (reference sequence). CDR3 length: 14 amino acids. CDR3 in DNA: TGCAGTGCCCCTTTCGCAGGGGGCCTCACTGAAGCTTTCTTT. Translated: CSAPFAGGLTEAFF.

The chain has TRBV11-2 and TRBJ2-3; the D is unclear. V shed 5 bases and J shed 1 base, with 13 bases lying between them. Per germline, CDR1 SGHAT and CDR2 FQNNGV. The CDR3 length is 15 residues. CDR3 protein: CASSDPTLGTDTQYF. The CDR3, as DNA: TGTGCCAGCAGCGACCCTACACTCGGCACAGATACGCAGTATTTT.

V usage is TRBV7-8 and J usage is TRBJ2-1; 13 bases are shared with TRBD2. CDR1 and CDR2 from the germline V gene are SGHVS and FQNEAQ. The junction had 14 bases not matched to a gene; V was cut back by 8 bases and J by 4 bases. The CDR3 length is 18 residues. The CDR3 region is CASGRAGLAGTLYNEQFF. The CDR3 DNA reads TGTGCCAGCGGCCGGGCGGGACTAGCGGGAACCTTGTACAATGAGCAGTTCTTC.

This clonotype was detected ten times or more. This rearrangement joins TRBV29-1 to TRBJ2-7, with D perhaps assigned TRBD1 or TRBD2 (5 bases each). The CDR3 is made up of 13 amino acids. V was clipped by 4 bases and J by 4 bases, with 14 bases between them. Germline V gene sequence: CDR1 SQVTM, CDR2 ANQGSEA. The CDR3 DNA follows: TGCAGCGTTGGAGAGGGCAGGGATTACGAGCAGTACTTC. This sequence encodes CSVGEGRDYEQYF.

J is TRBJ2-1 and V is TRBV2, with 8 positions matching TRBD2. The germline V gene encodes CDR1 SNHLY and CDR2 FYNNEI. J lost 4 bases, V lost 7 bases, and 9 bases had no gene match. The CDR3 is 15 amino acids. The CDR3 loop reads CASIRTSFRYNEQFF. In DNA form, the CDR3 reads TGTGCCAGCATTCGGACTAGCTTCAGGTACAATGAGCAGTTCTTC.

J is TRBJ2-3 and V is TRBV7-9; D is possibly TRBD1 (5 bases). Germline CDR1 reads SEHNR; CDR2 reads FQNEAQ (reference sequence). V was shortened by 3 bases and J by 2 bases, with 9 bases between the two germline ends. The CDR3 runs to 14 residues. As DNA, the CDR3 is TGTGCCAGCAGCTTTGAGACAGTCACAGATACGCAGTATTTT. Protein sequence: CASSFETVTDTQYF.

This clonotype was counted at least ten times. This chain joins TRBV7-2 and TRBJ2-3; D remains ambiguous. Germline CDR1 is SGHTA and CDR2 is FQGNSA. V lost 1 base, J lost 6 bases, and 11 bases lay in between. The length of the CDR3 is 14 residues. The CDR3 nucleotides read TGTGCCAGCAGCTTAGGTCGCTGGACGGATACGCAGTATTTT. This translates into CASSLGRWTDTQYF.

V gene TRBV6-2 or TRBV6-3 combines with J gene TRBJ1-1; D uncertain. The germline V and J ends were trimmed by 6 bases and 1 base, with 15 bases remaining between them. CDR1 is MNHEY and CDR2 is SVGEGT in the germline V gene. The CDR3 is made up of 15 amino acids. The CDR3 reads CASSRPSDGNTEAFF. The CDR3 DNA follows: TGTGCCAGCAGCCGTCCCTCGGACGGGAACACTGAAGCTTTCTTT.

Ten or more counts support this clonotype. The V call is TRBV29-1, the J call TRBJ2-3; D is unclear. The V gene's germline CDR1 is SQVTM and CDR2 ANQGSEA. Trimming pared 4 bases from V and 5 bases from J, leaving 13 bases between. This CDR3 has 13 amino acids. CDR3 in DNA: TGCAGCGTTGTTTCTCTTTGGAGAGATACGCAGTATTTT. Encoded protein: CSVVSLWRDTQYF.

The chain combines TRBV21-1 with TRBJ2-3; the D call TRBD2 from the table was never checked on the DNA. TRBV21-1 is assigned pseudogene status. The CDR3 extends over 18 amino acids. In DNA, the CDR3 is TGTGCCAGCAGCAACGCAGTTAGGACTAGCGGGAGCACAGATACGCAGTATTTT. It yields the protein CASSNAVRTSGSTDTQYF.

The chain carries TRBV18 and TRBJ2-4; 8 positions agree with TRBD1. V gave up 1 base and J gave up 4 bases; unmatched junction bases: 6. Germline V gives CDR1 KGHSH, CDR2 LQKENI. The CDR3 loop spans 16 amino acids. CDR3 nucleotide sequence: TGTGCCAGCTCACCACGGCCAACAGGGGGGAAAAACATTCAGTACTTC. Its protein is CASSPRPTGGKNIQYF. Looking up the rest from reference TRBV18 and TRBJ2-4 gives the full variable domain: NAGVMQNPRHLVRRRGQEARLRCSPMKGHSHVYWYRQLPEEGLKFMVYLQKENIIDESGMPKERFSAEFPKEGPSILRIQQVVRGDSAAYFCASSPRPTGGKNIQYFGAGTRLSVL.

This chain connects TRBV20-1 to TRBJ1-5; D ambiguous. The germline gives CDR1 DFQATT, CDR2 SNEGSKA (reference sequence). The CDR3 is 13 residues long. Trimming cost V 6 bases and J 1 base, with 10 bases left between them. CDR3 amino acids: CSAPGGSNQPQHF. In DNA form, the CDR3 reads TGCAGTGCACCGGGAGGAAGCAATCAGCCCCAGCATTTT.

This clonotype was recorded a few times. The rearrangement joins TRBV27 to TRBJ2-1, with D unclear. This CDR3 contains 13 residues. Trimming pared 5 bases from V and 4 bases from J, leaving 9 bases between. Germline V lookup: CDR1 MNHEY, CDR2 SMNVEV (reference sequence). The CDR3 region has the DNA TGTGCCAGCAGTCTCCGTATATACAATGAGCAGTTCTTC. It yields the protein CASSLRIYNEQFF.

The chain is built from TRBV20-1 and TRBJ2-3; 11 positions match TRBD2. Germline V lookup: CDR1 DFQATT, CDR2 SNEGSKA (reference sequence). J lost 6 bases, V lost 3 bases, and 11 bases had no gene match. The CDR3 loop spans 16 amino acids. The CDR3 region has the DNA TGCAGTGCTAGGATTAGCGGGAGGGCGGGTACGGATACGCAGTATTTT. It translates to CSARISGRAGTDTQYF.

This clonotype appeared a single time. This chain links TRBV18 with TRBJ1-2; D unclear. The CDR3 is 14 amino acids. Germline V gene sequence: CDR1 KGHSH, CDR2 LQKENI. The V gene lost 0 bases and the J gene lost 3 bases, with 8 bases spanning the gap. The CDR3 sequence: CASSPPGWDYGYTF. CDR3 nucleotide sequence: TGTGCCAGCTCACCACCTGGATGGGACTATGGCTACACCTTC.

The genes are TRBV7-9 and TRBJ2-7, with D possibly TRBD2 on 5 matching bases. CDR1 is SEHNR and CDR2 is FQNEAQ in the germline V gene (reference sequence). The CDR3 extends over 15 amino acids. V dropped 4 bases and J dropped 5 bases, with 18 bases sitting between them. CDR3 in amino acids: CASSSRVGIQDEQYF. The CDR3 DNA reads TGTGCCAGCAGCTCGCGGGTAGGAATTCAAGACGAGCAGTACTTC.

The chain has TRBV3-1 and TRBJ1-2; D may be TRBD1 (5 bases). Germline CDR1 and CDR2: LGHDT and YNNKEL (reference sequence). V gave up 7 bases and J gave up 3 bases, with 12 bases separating them. This CDR3 spans 13 amino acids. The CDR3 sequence is CASKGADDYGYTF. DNA of the CDR3: TGTGCCAGCAAAGGGGCGGATGACTATGGCTACACCTTC. Looking up the rest from reference TRBV3-1 and TRBJ1-2 gives the full variable domain: DTAVSQTPKYLVTQMGNDKSIKCEQNLGHDTMYWYKQDSKKFLKIMFSYNNKELIINETVPNRFSPKSPDKAHLNLHINSLELGDSAVYFCASKGADDYGYTFGSGTRLTVV.

The gene calls are TRBV28 and TRBJ2-3, with D possibly matching TRBD1 (5 bases). This CDR3 has 15 amino acids. V was pared by 10 bases and J by 2 bases, with 19 bases between. In germline, CDR1 is MDHEN, CDR2 SYDVKM. CDR3 loop: CATLYGRGFTDTQYF. The CDR3 region has the DNA TGTGCCACCCTTTATGGAAGGGGTTTCACAGATACGCAGTATTTT.

The chain couples TRBV30 to TRBJ2-5; D may be TRBD2 (5 bases). The CDR3 contains 10 residues. CDR1 GTSNPN and CDR2 SVGIG come from the germline V gene (reference sequence). The CDR3 region is CAAGKETQYF. For the CDR3, the DNA is TGTGCGGCGGGCAAGGAGACCCAGTACTTC.

This chain uses TRBV7-9 with TRBJ2-5; 8 bases align to TRBD2. Matching the DNA end better, TRBJ2-7 makes the J call doubtful. Germline V CDR1 and CDR2: SEHNR, FQNEAQ (reference sequence). The length of the CDR3 is 14 residues. In nucleotides, the CDR3 is TGTGCCAGCAGCTGGGGACTAGACAACAACGAGCAGTACTTC. Protein product: CASSWGLDNNEQYF.

This clonotype has just one count. V is TRBV4-2 and J is TRBJ2-4; 7 nucleotides match TRBD1. The CDR3 runs 15 residues. The J segment lost 5 bases and the V segment lost 4 bases, leaving 8 bases of the junction unmatched. Germline CDR1 LGHNA, CDR2 YNFKEQ. CDR3 sequence: CASSRDGDSENIQYF. In DNA form, the CDR3 reads TGTGCCAGCAGCCGCGACGGGGACAGCGAAAACATTCAGTACTTC.

About this clonotype: At one of its ends the junction is not consistent with the germline gene, which may arise from a read error. This rearrangement joins TRBV11-2 to TRBJ1-4, with 7 bases that match TRBD1. The CDR3 extends over 15 amino acids. Germline V CDR1 and CDR2: SGHAT, FQNNGV. In DNA form, the CDR3 reads TGTGCCAGCAGAACCACCAGGGGGTTGTTTGAAGAACTGTTTTTT. Translated: CASRTTRGLFEELFF.